This section outlines one T cell receptor beta chain sequence together with its context. The table came from immunoSEQ multiplex PCR; TCRdb's copy has only in-frame clones and leaves some out. The sample includes more than 150,000 clones, around 85% of them seen just once. The CDR3 is 15 residues long. Per germline, CDR1 LNHDA and CDR2 SQIVND (reference sequence). With 5 bases removed from V and 2 bases from J, the gap between germline ends came to 16 bases. This entry is derived from a study of blood T cell repertoires in COVID-19. Material: peripheral blood. The V and J genes are TRBV19 and TRBJ2-7; tentatively, D is TRBD1 (6 bases). The source of this sequence is a woman older than 75 with acute or convalescent COVID-19. This CDR3 reads CASSFSIRGPYEQYF. The CDR3 nucleotides are TGTGCCAGTAGTTTCTCGATCAGGGGACCCTACGAGCAGTACTTC.